The T cell receptor beta chain described here comes from a study of OX40 agonist ivuxolimab in advanced cancers. Across the study: Eligibility admitted prior anti-PD-1, anti-PD-L1 or anti-CTLA-4 therapy; roughly 40% had some.

The method was immunoSEQ multiplex PCR; TCRdb's version includes in-frame clones alone and lacks a portion of them. Counted here are about 69,000 clones, around 87% occurring once; the ten biggest clones make up roughly 2.7%. The CDR3 length is 14 residues. From germline, CDR1 is SNHLY and CDR2 FYNNEI. Remarks on this clone: At one end the junction does not follow the germline gene, possibly because of a read error.

This material consisted of CD4+ or CD8+ T cells sorted from blood, taken in a trial of the OX40 agonist ivuxolimab. This chain connects TRBV2 to TRBJ2-4, with 9 positions matching TRBD1. This sequence originates from an adult with an advanced solid tumor such as melanoma, head and neck, liver or kidney cancer. The CDR3 DNA sequence: TGTGCCAGCTCGGACAGGGGAGATTTTGGAAATCGGGACTTC. Amino acid sequence: CASSDRGDFGNRDF.